This TCR beta chain is from a study of blood T cell repertoires in COVID-19. Across the study: Acute and convalescent COVID-19 samples came from the United States, Italy and Spain. PBMCs, B-cell-depleted T cells, or T cells were the source of the cDNA or gDNA that made up the material.

Germline values: CDR1 KGHSH, CDR2 LQKENI. V shed 3 bases and J 6 bases; nucleotides not matched to a gene: 9. This CDR3 has 18 residues. In the study's own analysis: By means of reference gene primer amplification, nucleated cell counts were estimated. Sequenced by immunoSEQ multiplex PCR; TCRdb stores in-frame clones only, minus some. V and J calls and clone size are given by that table; D and trimming were obtained from the DNA. The repertoire holds about 240,000 clones, with around 83% as singletons. The receptor comes from a woman of 80 years or more with acute or convalescent COVID-19. The sequenced material came from peripheral blood. The chain links TRBV18 to TRBJ2-3; 16 bases align to TRBD2. The CDR3 region is CASSPSGTSGGAGDTQYF. CDR3 DNA sequence: TGTGCCAGCTCACCTTCCGGGACTAGCGGGGGGGCCGGTGATACGCAGTATTTT.